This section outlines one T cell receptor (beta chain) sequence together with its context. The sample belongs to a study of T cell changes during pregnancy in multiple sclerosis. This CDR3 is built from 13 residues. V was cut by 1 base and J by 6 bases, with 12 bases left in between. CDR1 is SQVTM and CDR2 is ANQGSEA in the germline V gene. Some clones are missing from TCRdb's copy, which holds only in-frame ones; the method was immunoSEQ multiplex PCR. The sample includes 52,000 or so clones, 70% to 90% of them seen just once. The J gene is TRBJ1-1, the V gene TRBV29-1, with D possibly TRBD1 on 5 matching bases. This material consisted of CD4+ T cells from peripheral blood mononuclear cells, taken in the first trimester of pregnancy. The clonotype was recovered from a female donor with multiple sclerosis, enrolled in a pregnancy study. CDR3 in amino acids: CSVEGYQGAEAFF. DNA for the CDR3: TGCAGCGTTGAAGGATATCAGGGCGCTGAAGCTTTCTTT. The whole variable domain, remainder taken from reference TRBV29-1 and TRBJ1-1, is SAVISQKPSRDICQRGTSLTIQCQVDSQVTMMFWYRQQPGQSLTLIATANQGSEATYESGFVIDKFPISRPNLTFSTLTVSNMSPEDSSIYLCSVEGYQGAEAFFGQGTRLTVV.